The 2 T cell receptor beta chains below come from one sample, sequenced in a study of cytomegalovirus exposure and HLA in healthy donors. TCRdb keeps only in-frame clones here, not all; method: immunoSEQ multiplex PCR. The sample records over 20,000 clones, around 97% being singletons. The sample taken for sequencing was PBMCs. The receptors here all came from a man younger than 45 in good health and CMV-seropositive.

The rearrangement links TRBV19 to TRBJ1-2; 8 positions agree with TRBD1. The CDR3 is 13 amino acids. Looked up from germline, CDR1 is LNHDA and CDR2 is SQIVND (reference sequence). V lost 8 bases and J lost 7; bases outside the gene matches: 9. The CDR3 region has the DNA TGTGCCAGTTCACAGGGGGTCTGGAGTGGCTACACCTTC. It yields the protein CASSQGVWSGYTF.

This clone was counted once. The chain carries TRBV6-1 and TRBJ2-5; 7 positions match TRBD1. The length of the CDR3 is 14 residues. The V segment lost 6 bases and the J segment 1 base; nucleotides outside the gene matches: 5. CDR1 is MNHNS and CDR2 is SASEGT in the germline V gene. CDR3 DNA: TGTGCCAGCAGAGGGACAGTTCTCCAAGAGACCCAGTACTTC. Protein product: CASRGTVLQETQYF.